This T cell receptor beta chain was captured by sequencing in a study of Graves' ophthalmopathy and Graves' hyperthyroidism. The V gene end was trimmed by 9 bases and the J gene end by 1 base; junction bases not matched to a gene: 5. The CDR3 extends over 14 amino acids. Germline CDR1 MNHNS, CDR2 SASEGT. Regarding the study as a whole: Both an approximately 70% sensitivity and an approximately 72% specificity characterized the model's predictions of ophthalmopathy progression.

Enrolled hyperthyroidism patients had a new diagnosis, a duration under 2 months, and an age of 18 to 65. Clinical symptoms, serum thyroxine, TRAb, thyroid ultrasound and orbital computed tomography formed the basis of diagnosis. PBMCs were density-gradient isolated from approximately 10 ml fresh blood. This clonotype was seen at least ten times. The antigen remains unidentified. CDR3 regions of TCR beta were amplified from RNA transcripts. The first round was an RT-PCR with HTBI primers, and the second round was a multiplex PCR. Each CDR3 protein is one row after TCRdb ran MiXCR on the multiplex PCR reads. The sample has hundreds of thousands of distinct CDR3 sequences; 20% to 25% are singletons.

The receptor was derived from a young woman with stable Graves' hyperthyroidism. Some clones in this sample may be carry-over from other donors' samples. The specimen was peripheral blood. The chain couples TRBV6-1 to TRBJ2-5, with TRBD2 identical over 10 bases. This CDR3 is CASGLADIQETQYF. The CDR3, as DNA: TGTGCCAGTGGACTAGCGGACATCCAAGAGACCCAGTACTTC.